A selection of T cell receptor beta chains follows, all from one sample in a study of post-analysis software for immune sequencing data. Each CDR3 protein is one row after TCRdb ran MiXCR on the PCR reads. Found here are approximately 440,000 distinct CDR3 sequences, around 40% of them singletons; the top ten hold 12%. Sequenced: blood. The receptor source for this set is a girl between 5 and 17 years old with multiple sclerosis. The CDR3 runs from the conserved cysteine through the conserved F or W. The order of the fields is D gene, J gene, V gene, clone size, CDR3 protein, CDR3 DNA. A D gene is named only where the DNA matches it firmly. A clone size is listed for some rows: how often the clone was seen (once, few, many), or a class if it is expanded.

d_call: TRBD2; j_call: TRBJ2-3; v_call: TRBV9; clone_size: once; cdr3_aa: CASSVPSGLAAADTQYF; cdr3_nt: TGTGCCAGCAGCGTACCCTCGGGACTAGCCGCGGCAGATACGCAGTATTTT
d_call: -; j_call: TRBJ2-1; v_call: TRBV5-1; clone_size: -; cdr3_aa: CASSLSQLLIPGEQFF; cdr3_nt: TGCGCCAGCAGCTTGTCCCAACTGCTTATCCCTGGTGAGCAGTTCTTC
d_call: TRBD1; j_call: TRBJ2-7; v_call: TRBV7-9; clone_size: -; cdr3_aa: CASSSGQGTRYEQYF; cdr3_nt: TGTGCCAGCAGCTCGGGACAGGGGACCCGTTACGAGCAGTACTTC
d_call: TRBD1; j_call: TRBJ1-2; v_call: TRBV11-3; clone_size: -; cdr3_aa: CASSQPRDRGRYGYTF; cdr3_nt: TGTGCCAGCAGCCAACCCAGAGACAGGGGGCGGTACGGCTACACCTTC
d_call: -; j_call: TRBJ1-4; v_call: TRBV6-2/TRBV6-3; clone_size: -; cdr3_aa: CASSFGRPNEKLFF; cdr3_nt: TGTGCCAGCAGCTTCGGCAGGCCTAATGAAAAACTGTTTTTT
d_call: TRBD1; j_call: TRBJ2-3; v_call: TRBV12-3/TRBV12-4; clone_size: -; cdr3_aa: CASRRGQGSPDTQYF; cdr3_nt: TGTGCCAGCAGGCGGGGACAGGGGTCCCCAGATACGCAGTATTTT
d_call: TRBD2; j_call: TRBJ2-7; v_call: TRBV2; clone_size: -; cdr3_aa: CASSEALGLTTYEQYF; cdr3_nt: TGTGCCAGCAGTGAAGCTCTGGGACTAACTACCTACGAGCAGTACTTC
d_call: TRBD2; j_call: TRBJ2-1; v_call: TRBV25-1; clone_size: few; cdr3_aa: CASSEYRLAGEQFF; cdr3_nt: TGTGCCAGCAGTGAATATCGCCTAGCGGGTGAGCAGTTCTTC
d_call: -; j_call: TRBJ2-3; v_call: TRBV27; clone_size: many; cdr3_aa: CASNTGLLANTQYF; cdr3_nt: TGTGCCAGCAACACAGGACTTCTGGCGAATACGCAGTATTTT
d_call: -; j_call: TRBJ2-1; v_call: TRBV29-1; clone_size: -; cdr3_aa: CSGETSIEQFF; cdr3_nt: TGCAGCGGTGAGACTAGTATTGAGCAGTTCTTC
d_call: -; j_call: TRBJ2-1; v_call: TRBV20-1; clone_size: few; cdr3_aa: CSARDQAGAYNEQFF; cdr3_nt: TGCAGTGCTAGAGATCAGGCAGGGGCCTACAATGAGCAGTTCTTC
d_call: -; j_call: TRBJ2-5; v_call: TRBV20-1; clone_size: -; cdr3_aa: CSARDPGQETQYF; cdr3_nt: TGCAGTGCTAGAGATCCCGGGCAAGAGACCCAGTACTTC
d_call: -; j_call: TRBJ1-5; v_call: TRBV4-1; clone_size: -; cdr3_aa: CASSQVRVNQPQHF; cdr3_nt: TGCGCCAGCAGCCAAGTTCGGGTCAATCAGCCCCAGCATTTT
d_call: TRBD2; j_call: TRBJ2-7; v_call: TRBV20-1; clone_size: -; cdr3_aa: CSAPRLSGGLAYEQYF; cdr3_nt: TGCAGTGCTCCCCGGCTGAGCGGGGGGCTAGCCTACGAGCAGTACTTC
d_call: TRBD1; j_call: TRBJ2-7; v_call: TRBV20-1; clone_size: few; cdr3_aa: CSARDAPGQGSYEQYF; cdr3_nt: TGCAGTGCTAGAGACGCTCCGGGACAGGGATCTTACGAGCAGTACTTC
d_call: TRBD1; j_call: TRBJ1-5; v_call: TRBV25-1; clone_size: -; cdr3_aa: CANSEGQGEGQPQHF; cdr3_nt: TGTGCCAACAGTGAGGGACAGGGGGAGGGTCAGCCCCAGCATTTT
d_call: TRBD2; j_call: TRBJ2-3; v_call: TRBV20-1; clone_size: -; cdr3_aa: CSARDGVVTSGPNTQYF; cdr3_nt: TGCAGTGCTAGAGATGGGGTCGTGACTAGCGGGCCTAATACGCAGTATTTT
d_call: TRBD1; j_call: TRBJ2-1; v_call: TRBV6-1; clone_size: few; cdr3_aa: CASNRRGNTGAAYNEQFF; cdr3_nt: TGTGCCAGCAATCGCAGGGGGAACACCGGAGCAGCCTACAATGAGCAGTTCTTC
d_call: -; j_call: TRBJ2-3; v_call: TRBV29-1; clone_size: few; cdr3_aa: CSVDSSDTQYF; cdr3_nt: TGCAGCGTTGATAGTTCAGATACGCAGTATTTT
d_call: TRBD1; j_call: TRBJ2-5; v_call: TRBV25-1; clone_size: -; cdr3_aa: CASSRTGGADEQYF; cdr3_nt: TGTGCCAGCAGTCGGACAGGGGGCGCAGATGAGCAGTACTTC
d_call: -; j_call: TRBJ2-3; v_call: TRBV9; clone_size: -; cdr3_aa: CASSVESSSPGDTQYF; cdr3_nt: TGTGCCAGCAGCGTAGAATCTAGCTCTCCTGGAGATACGCAGTATTTT
d_call: -; j_call: TRBJ1-1; v_call: TRBV6-1; clone_size: -; cdr3_aa: CASSETTRHTEAFF; cdr3_nt: TGTGCCAGCAGTGAGACGACACGCCACACTGAAGCTTTCTTT
d_call: -; j_call: TRBJ2-7; v_call: TRBV7-9; clone_size: -; cdr3_aa: CASSFNVYEQYF; cdr3_nt: TGTGCCAGCAGCTTTAACGTCTACGAGCAGTACTTC
d_call: TRBD1; j_call: TRBJ2-7; v_call: TRBV15; clone_size: -; cdr3_aa: CATSGDRGLEQYF; cdr3_nt: TGTGCCACCAGCGGGGACAGGGGTCTCGAGCAGTACTTC
d_call: -; j_call: TRBJ1-2; v_call: TRBV29-1; clone_size: -; cdr3_aa: CSVDGLDGYGYTF; cdr3_nt: TGCAGCGTTGACGGTCTCGACGGCTATGGCTACACCTTC
d_call: TRBD1; j_call: TRBJ1-5; v_call: TRBV10-3; clone_size: few; cdr3_aa: CATRQGRQPQHF; cdr3_nt: TGTGCCACCAGACAGGGGCGGCAGCCCCAGCATTTT
d_call: -; j_call: TRBJ1-2; v_call: TRBV3-1; clone_size: many; cdr3_aa: CASSPGTHFSRRNPYGYTF; cdr3_nt: TGTGCCAGCAGCCCTGGGACTCACTTCAGCAGACGTAATCCCTATGGCTACACCTTC
d_call: TRBD2; j_call: TRBJ2-3; v_call: TRBV11-2; clone_size: -; cdr3_aa: CASSPGRARTDTQYF; cdr3_nt: TGTGCCAGCAGCCCTGGGAGGGCGCGCACAGATACGCAGTATTTT
d_call: TRBD1; j_call: TRBJ1-1; v_call: TRBV6-5; clone_size: -; cdr3_aa: CASLTGDFTEAFF; cdr3_nt: TGTGCCAGCTTAACAGGGGATTTCACTGAAGCTTTCTTT
d_call: -; j_call: TRBJ1-2; v_call: TRBV19; clone_size: -; cdr3_aa: CASSIPQWNGVGYTF; cdr3_nt: TGTGCCAGTAGTATCCCCCAGTGGAACGGGGTTGGCTACACCTTC
d_call: TRBD2; j_call: TRBJ2-1; v_call: TRBV7-3; clone_size: few; cdr3_aa: CASSLMTSGSSSWFF; cdr3_nt: TGTGCCAGCAGCTTGATGACTAGCGGGAGTTCTTCGTGGTTCTTC
d_call: TRBD2; j_call: TRBJ2-7; v_call: TRBV28; clone_size: once; cdr3_aa: CASSRLTSGTNYEQYF; cdr3_nt: TGTGCCAGCAGCCGCCTCACTAGCGGGACGAACTACGAGCAGTACTTC
d_call: TRBD1; j_call: TRBJ2-3; v_call: TRBV7-2; clone_size: -; cdr3_aa: CASSSRATGWADTQYF; cdr3_nt: TGTGCCAGCAGCTCCAGGGCGACAGGGTGGGCAGATACGCAGTATTTT
d_call: -; j_call: TRBJ1-4; v_call: TRBV5-1; clone_size: -; cdr3_aa: CASSLDPGFAEKLFF; cdr3_nt: TGCGCCAGCAGCTTGGATCCGGGTTTCGCTGAAAAACTGTTTTTT
d_call: TRBD1; j_call: TRBJ2-7; v_call: TRBV5-1; clone_size: few; cdr3_aa: CASSLGGTGAGEQYF; cdr3_nt: TGCGCCAGCAGCTTGGGGGGGACAGGGGCTGGAGAGCAGTACTTC
d_call: -; j_call: TRBJ2-1; v_call: TRBV18; clone_size: -; cdr3_aa: CASSRGAGANEQFF; cdr3_nt: TGTGCCAGCTCACGGGGGGCCGGGGCCAATGAGCAGTTCTTC
d_call: -; j_call: TRBJ1-4; v_call: TRBV20-1; clone_size: -; cdr3_aa: CSARDAATNEKLFF; cdr3_nt: TGCAGTGCTAGAGATGCCGCAACTAATGAAAAACTGTTTTTT
d_call: -; j_call: TRBJ1-1; v_call: TRBV29-1; clone_size: -; cdr3_aa: CSANNDEAFF; cdr3_nt: TGCAGCGCGAACAACGATGAAGCTTTCTTT